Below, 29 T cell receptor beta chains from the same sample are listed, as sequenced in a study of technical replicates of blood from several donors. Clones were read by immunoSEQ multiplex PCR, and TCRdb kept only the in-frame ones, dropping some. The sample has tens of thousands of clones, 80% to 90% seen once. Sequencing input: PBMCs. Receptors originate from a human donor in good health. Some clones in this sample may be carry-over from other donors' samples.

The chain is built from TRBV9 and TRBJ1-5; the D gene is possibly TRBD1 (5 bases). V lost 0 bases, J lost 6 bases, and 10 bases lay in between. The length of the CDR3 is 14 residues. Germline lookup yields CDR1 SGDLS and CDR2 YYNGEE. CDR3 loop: CASSVGQGSQPQHF. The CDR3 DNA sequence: TGTGCCAGCAGCGTAGGGCAGGGCTCTCAGCCCCAGCATTTT.

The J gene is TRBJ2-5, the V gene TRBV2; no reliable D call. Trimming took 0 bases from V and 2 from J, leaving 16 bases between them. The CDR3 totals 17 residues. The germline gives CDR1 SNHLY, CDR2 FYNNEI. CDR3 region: CASSEAPYYIGQETQYF. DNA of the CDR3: TGTGCCAGCAGTGAAGCGCCTTACTATATAGGTCAAGAGACCCAGTACTTC.

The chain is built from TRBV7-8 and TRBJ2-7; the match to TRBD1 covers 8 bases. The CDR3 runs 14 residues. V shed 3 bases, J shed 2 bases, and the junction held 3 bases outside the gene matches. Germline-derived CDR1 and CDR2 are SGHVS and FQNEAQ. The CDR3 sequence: CASSLDRVAYEQYF. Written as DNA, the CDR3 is TGTGCCAGCAGCTTGGACAGGGTTGCCTACGAGCAGTACTTC.

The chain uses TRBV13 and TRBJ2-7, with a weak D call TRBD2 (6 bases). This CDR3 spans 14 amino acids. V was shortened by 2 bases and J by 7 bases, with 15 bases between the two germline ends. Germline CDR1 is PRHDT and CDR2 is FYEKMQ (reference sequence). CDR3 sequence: CASSLPGGIREQYF. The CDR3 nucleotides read TGTGCCAGCAGCTTACCCGGGGGAATACGGGAGCAGTACTTC.

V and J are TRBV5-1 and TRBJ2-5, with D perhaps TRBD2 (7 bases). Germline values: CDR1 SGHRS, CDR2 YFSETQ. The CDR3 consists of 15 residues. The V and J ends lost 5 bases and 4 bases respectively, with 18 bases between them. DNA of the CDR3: TGCGCCAGCAGTCTCTGGGGGGGCGAGGGAGAGACCCAGTACTTC. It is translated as CASSLWGGEGETQYF.

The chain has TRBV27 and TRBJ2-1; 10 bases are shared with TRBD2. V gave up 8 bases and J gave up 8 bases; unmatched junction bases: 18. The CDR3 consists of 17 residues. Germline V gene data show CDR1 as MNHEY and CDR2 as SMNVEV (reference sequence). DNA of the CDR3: TGTGCCAGCTCCCCACCCCATCTAGCGGGAGTTCTGTATGAGCAGTTCTTC. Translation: CASSPPHLAGVLYEQFF.

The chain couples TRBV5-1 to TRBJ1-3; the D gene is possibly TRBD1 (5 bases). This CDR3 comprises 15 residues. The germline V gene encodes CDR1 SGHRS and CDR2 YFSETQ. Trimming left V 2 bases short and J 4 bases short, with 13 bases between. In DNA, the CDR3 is TGCGCCAGCAGCTTTTCGCCAGGGTCAGGAAACACCATATATTTT. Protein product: CASSFSPGSGNTIYF.

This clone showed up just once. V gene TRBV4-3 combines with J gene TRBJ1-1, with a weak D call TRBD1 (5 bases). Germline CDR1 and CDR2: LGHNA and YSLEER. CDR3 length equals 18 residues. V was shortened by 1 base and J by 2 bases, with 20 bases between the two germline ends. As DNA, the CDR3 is TGCGCCAGCAGCCAAGCCGGACACCTGCAAAAAGGAAACACTGAAGCTTTCTTT. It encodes CASSQAGHLQKGNTEAFF.

The CDR3 spells CASSQDGRTDTQYF. CDR3 bases: TGTGCCAGCAGCCAAGATGGGAGGACAGATACGCAGTATTTT. The V gene is TRBV14, the J gene TRBJ2-3, with D perhaps matching TRBD2 (6 bases). Germline values: CDR1 SGHDN, CDR2 FVKESK. The V end was cut by 0 bases, the J end by 3 bases, with 7 bases between. The CDR3 contains 14 residues.

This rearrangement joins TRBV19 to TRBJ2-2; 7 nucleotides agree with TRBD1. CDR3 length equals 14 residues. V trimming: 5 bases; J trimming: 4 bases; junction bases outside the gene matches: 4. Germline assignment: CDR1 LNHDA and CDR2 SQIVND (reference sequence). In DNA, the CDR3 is TGTGCCAGTAGTGTGACAGGGTCCACCGGGGAGCTGTTTTTT. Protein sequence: CASSVTGSTGELFF.

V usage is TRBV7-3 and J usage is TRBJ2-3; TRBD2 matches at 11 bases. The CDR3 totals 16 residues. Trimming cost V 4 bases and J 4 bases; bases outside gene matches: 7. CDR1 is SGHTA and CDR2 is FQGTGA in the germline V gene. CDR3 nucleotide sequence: TGTGCCAGCAGCTCAAGCTTAGCGGGAGGGGCAGATACGCAGTATTTT. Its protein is CASSSSLAGGADTQYF.

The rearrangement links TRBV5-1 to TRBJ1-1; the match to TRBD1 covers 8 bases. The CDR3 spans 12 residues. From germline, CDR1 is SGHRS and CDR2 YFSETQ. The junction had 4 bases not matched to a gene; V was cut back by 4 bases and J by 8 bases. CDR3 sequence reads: CASSMDRAEAFF. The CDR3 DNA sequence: TGCGCCAGCAGCATGGACAGGGCCGAAGCTTTCTTT.

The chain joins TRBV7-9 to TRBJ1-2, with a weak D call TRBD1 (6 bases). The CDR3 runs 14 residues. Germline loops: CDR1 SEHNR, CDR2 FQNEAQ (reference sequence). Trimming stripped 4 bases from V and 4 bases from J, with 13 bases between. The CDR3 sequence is CASSSLRTVYGYTF. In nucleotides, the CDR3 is TGTGCCAGCAGCTCACTCCGGACAGTCTATGGCTACACCTTC. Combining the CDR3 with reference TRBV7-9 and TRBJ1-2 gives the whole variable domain DTGVSQNPRHKITKRGQNVTFRCDPISEHNRLYWYRQTLGQGPEFLTYFQNEAQLEKSRLLSDRFSAERPKGSFSTLEIQRTEQGDSAMYLCASSSLRTVYGYTFGSGTRLTVV.

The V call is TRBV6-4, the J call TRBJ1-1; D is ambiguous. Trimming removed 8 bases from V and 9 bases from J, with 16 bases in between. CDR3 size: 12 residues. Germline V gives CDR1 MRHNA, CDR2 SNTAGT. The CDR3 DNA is TGTGCCAGCTGCACAGCGGAAAGTAAAGCTTTCTTT. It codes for CASCTAESKAFF.

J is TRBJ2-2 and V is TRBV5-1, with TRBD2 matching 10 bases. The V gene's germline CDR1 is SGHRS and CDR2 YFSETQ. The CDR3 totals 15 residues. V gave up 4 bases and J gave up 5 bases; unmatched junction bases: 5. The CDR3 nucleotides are TGCGCCAGCAGCCCATTAGCGGGAGGAACCGGGGAGCTGTTTTTT. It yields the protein CASSPLAGGTGELFF. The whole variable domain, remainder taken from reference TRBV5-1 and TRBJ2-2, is KAGVTQTPRYLIKTRGQQVTLSCSPISGHRSVSWYQQTPGQGLQFLFEYFSETQRNKGNFPGRFSGRQFSNSRSEMNVSTLELGDSALYLCASSPLAGGTGELFFGEGSRLTVL.

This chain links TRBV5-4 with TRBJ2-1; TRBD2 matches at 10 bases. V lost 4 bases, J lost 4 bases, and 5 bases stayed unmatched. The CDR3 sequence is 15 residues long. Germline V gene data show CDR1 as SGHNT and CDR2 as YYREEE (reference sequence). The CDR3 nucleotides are TGTGCCAGCAGCAGGACTAGCGGCAGGTACAATGAGCAGTTCTTC. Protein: CASSRTSGRYNEQFF. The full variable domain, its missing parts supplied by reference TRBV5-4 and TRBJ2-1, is ETGVTQSPTHLIKTRGQQVTLRCSSQSGHNTVSWYQQALGQGPQFIFQYYREEENGRGNFPPRFSGLQFPNYSSELNVNALELDDSALYLCASSRTSGRYNEQFFGPGTRLTVL.

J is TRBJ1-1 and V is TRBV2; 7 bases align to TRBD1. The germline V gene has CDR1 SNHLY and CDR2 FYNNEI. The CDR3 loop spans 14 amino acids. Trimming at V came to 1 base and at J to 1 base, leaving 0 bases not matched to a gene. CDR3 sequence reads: CASSEGTGNTEAFF. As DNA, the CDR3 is TGTGCCAGCAGTGAAGGGACAGGGAACACTGAAGCTTTCTTT.

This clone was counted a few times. The CDR3 reads CAWSVLRTEAFF. CDR3 DNA sequence: TGTGCCTGGAGTGTACTCCGCACTGAAGCTTTCTTT. This chain joins TRBV30 and TRBJ1-1; no reliable D call. This CDR3 region has 12 residues. In germline, CDR1 is GTSNPN, CDR2 SVGIG (reference sequence). Trimming removed 0 bases from V and 4 bases from J, with 6 bases in between.

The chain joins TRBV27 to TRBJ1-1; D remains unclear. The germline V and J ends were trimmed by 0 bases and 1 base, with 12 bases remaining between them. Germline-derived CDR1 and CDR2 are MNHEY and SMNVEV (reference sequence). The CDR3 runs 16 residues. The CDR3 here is CASSLSRSAANTEAFF. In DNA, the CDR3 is TGTGCCAGCAGTTTATCGAGGAGTGCAGCGAACACTGAAGCTTTCTTT.

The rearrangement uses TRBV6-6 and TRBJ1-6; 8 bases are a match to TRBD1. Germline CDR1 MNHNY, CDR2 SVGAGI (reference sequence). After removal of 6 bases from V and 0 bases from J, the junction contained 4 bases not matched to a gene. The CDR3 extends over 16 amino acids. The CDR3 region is CASRATGGSYNSPLHF. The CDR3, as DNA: TGTGCCAGCAGGGCTACAGGGGGCTCCTATAATTCACCCCTCCACTTT.

The CDR3 region is CASSKWTTVRETQYF. DNA for the CDR3: TGTGCCAGCAGCAAATGGACTACCGTCCGGGAGACCCAGTACTTC. The chain is built from TRBV5-5 and TRBJ2-5; a possible D gene is TRBD2 (6 bases). From germline, CDR1 is SGHKS and CDR2 YYEKEE (reference sequence). CDR3 length: 15 amino acids. Trimming pared 4 bases from V and 5 bases from J, leaving 18 bases between.

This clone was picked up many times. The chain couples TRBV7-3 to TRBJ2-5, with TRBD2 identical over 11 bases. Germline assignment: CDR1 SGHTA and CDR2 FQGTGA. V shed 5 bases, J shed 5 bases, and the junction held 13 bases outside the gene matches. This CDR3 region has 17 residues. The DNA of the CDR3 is TGTGCCAGCAGCCCGCGGGTAGCGGGAGGGGTTAGGGAGACCCAGTACTTC. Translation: CASSPRVAGGVRETQYF.

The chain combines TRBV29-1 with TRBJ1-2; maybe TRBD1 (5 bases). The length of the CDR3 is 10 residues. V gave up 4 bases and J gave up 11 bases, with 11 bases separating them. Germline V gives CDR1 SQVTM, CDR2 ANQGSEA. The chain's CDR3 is CSVVGAGYTF. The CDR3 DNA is TGCAGCGTTGTTGGGGCTGGGTACACCTTC.

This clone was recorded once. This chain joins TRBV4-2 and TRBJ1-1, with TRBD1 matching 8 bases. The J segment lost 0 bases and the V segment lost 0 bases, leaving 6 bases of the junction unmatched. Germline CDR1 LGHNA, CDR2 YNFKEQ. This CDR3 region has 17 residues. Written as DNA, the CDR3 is TGTGCCAGCAGCCAAGATTTGACAGGGGCTATGAACACTGAAGCTTTCTTT. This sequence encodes CASSQDLTGAMNTEAFF.

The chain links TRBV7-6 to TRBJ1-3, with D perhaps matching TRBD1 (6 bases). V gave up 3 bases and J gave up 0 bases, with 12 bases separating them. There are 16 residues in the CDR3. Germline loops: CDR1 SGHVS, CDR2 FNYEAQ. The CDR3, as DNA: TGTGCCAGCAGCTTCCAAGGGGGGGGCTCTGGAAACACCATATATTTT. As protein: CASSFQGGGSGNTIYF.

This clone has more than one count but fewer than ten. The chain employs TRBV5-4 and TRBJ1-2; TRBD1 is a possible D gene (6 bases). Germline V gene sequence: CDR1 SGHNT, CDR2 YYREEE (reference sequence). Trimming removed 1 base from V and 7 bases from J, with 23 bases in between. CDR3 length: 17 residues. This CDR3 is CASSLSGRGRGVSGYTF. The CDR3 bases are TGTGCCAGCAGCTTGTCGGGTCGGGGCAGGGGAGTATCTGGCTACACCTTC.

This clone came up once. The CDR3 loop is CASSRSSGGLYEQYF. CDR3 sequence (DNA): TGTGCCAGCAGCAGATCTAGCGGGGGCCTCTACGAGCAGTACTTC. The chain uses TRBV6-5 and TRBJ2-7, with 10 bases that match TRBD2. V dropped 6 bases and J dropped 3; count of bases not matched to a gene: 8. Germline values: CDR1 MNHEY, CDR2 SVGAGI. The CDR3 contains 15 residues.

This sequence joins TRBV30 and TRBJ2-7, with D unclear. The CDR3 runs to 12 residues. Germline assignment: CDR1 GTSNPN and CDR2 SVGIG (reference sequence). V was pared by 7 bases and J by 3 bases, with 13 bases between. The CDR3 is CAYLSRNYEQYF. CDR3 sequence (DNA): TGTGCCTACCTTTCCAGGAACTACGAGCAGTACTTC.

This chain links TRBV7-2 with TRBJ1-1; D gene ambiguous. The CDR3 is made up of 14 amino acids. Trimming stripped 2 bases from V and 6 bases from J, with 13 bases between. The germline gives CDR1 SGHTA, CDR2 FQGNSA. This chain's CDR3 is CASSLNGALPEAFF. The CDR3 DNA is TGTGCCAGCAGCTTAAATGGTGCGTTGCCTGAAGCTTTCTTT.